This T cell receptor beta chain was identified in a study of regulatory T cells in long-lasting Graves disease. General study findings and limits: Exclusively peripheral blood, rather than thyroid tissue, was studied.

Regarding time point: persistent/refractory GD, antithyroid drugs over 5 years with positive TRAb. From PBMCs, RNA was extracted and then used to make the TCR library. Building of the TCR beta libraries involved iRepertoire HTBI primers and Arm-PCR of CDR3 regions. In the original analysis: Detected in the samples were around 59 TRBV and about 15 TRBJ segments. Each CDR3 protein gets one entry after TCRdb re-called the multiplex PCR reads with MiXCR. The V and J calls and clone size come from TCRdb's table, not from the authors' own analysis. This sample carries some 430,000 distinct CDR3 sequences, approximately 21% of them seen once, and the ten largest clones take over 6%. Note on this clonotype: Its antigen remains unidentified.

This receptor was obtained from a female donor with Graves disease. The input for sequencing was peripheral blood mononuclear cells (PBMCs), taken when the disease was refractory, from a patient treated with antithyroid drugs.

CDR3 sequence reads: CASSRWDRNYGYTF. The CDR3 DNA reads as TGTGCCAGCAGTAGGTGGGACAGAAATTATGGCTACACCTTC. The chain has TRBV6-1 and TRBJ1-2; 7 bases align to TRBD1. Germline CDR1 MNHNS, CDR2 SASEGT. After removal of 5 bases from V and 5 bases from J, the junction contained 8 bases not matched to a gene. There are 14 residues in the CDR3.